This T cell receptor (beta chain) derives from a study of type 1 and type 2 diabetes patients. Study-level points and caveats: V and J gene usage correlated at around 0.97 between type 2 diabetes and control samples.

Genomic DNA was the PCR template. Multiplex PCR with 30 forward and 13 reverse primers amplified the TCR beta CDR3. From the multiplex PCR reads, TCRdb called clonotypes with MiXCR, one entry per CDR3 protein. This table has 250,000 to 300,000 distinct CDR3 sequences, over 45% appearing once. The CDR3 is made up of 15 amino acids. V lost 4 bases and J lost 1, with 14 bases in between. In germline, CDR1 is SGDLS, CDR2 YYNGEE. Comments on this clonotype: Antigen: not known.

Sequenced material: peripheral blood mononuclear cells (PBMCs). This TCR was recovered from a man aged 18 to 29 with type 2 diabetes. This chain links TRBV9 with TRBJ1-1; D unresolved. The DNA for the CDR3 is TGTGCCAGCAGCCTCCTAGAGCCGACGAACACTGAAGCTTTCTTT. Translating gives CASSLLEPTNTEAFF.